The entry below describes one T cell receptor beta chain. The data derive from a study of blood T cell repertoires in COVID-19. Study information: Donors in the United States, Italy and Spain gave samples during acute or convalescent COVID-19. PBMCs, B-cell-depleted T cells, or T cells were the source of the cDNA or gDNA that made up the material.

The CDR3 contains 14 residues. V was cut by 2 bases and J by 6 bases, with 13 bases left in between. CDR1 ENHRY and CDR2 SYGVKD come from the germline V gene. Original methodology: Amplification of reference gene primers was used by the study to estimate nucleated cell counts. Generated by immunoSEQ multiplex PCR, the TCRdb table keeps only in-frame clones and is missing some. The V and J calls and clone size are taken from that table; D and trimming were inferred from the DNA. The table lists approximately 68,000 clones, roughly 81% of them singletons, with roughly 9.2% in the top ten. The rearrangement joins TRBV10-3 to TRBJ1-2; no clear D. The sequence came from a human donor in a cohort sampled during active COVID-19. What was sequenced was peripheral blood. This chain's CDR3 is CAISERESRDGYTF. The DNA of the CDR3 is TGTGCCATCAGTGAGAGGGAGAGTAGGGATGGCTACACCTTC.